The present T cell receptor (beta chain) was sequenced within a study of T cell responses to AZD1222 COVID-19 vaccine. Germline CDR1 reads LGHDT; CDR2 reads YNNKEL (reference sequence). CDR3 size: 15 residues. V was clipped by 6 bases and J by 14 bases, with 23 bases between them. Some clones are missing from TCRdb's copy, which holds only in-frame ones; the method was immunoSEQ multiplex PCR. The table lists 150,000 to 200,000 clones, approximately 93% of them singletons, with 3% to 5% in the top ten. The chain combines TRBV3-1 (or the pseudogene TRBV3-2) with TRBJ1-6; the D gene is possibly TRBD1 (5 bases). This TCR derives from an adult in good health. Source: peripheral blood, taken on day 0 of AZD1222 vaccination. CDR3 in amino acids: CASSLLTGLLPALHF. Written as DNA, the CDR3 is TGTGCCAGCAGTCTCCTGACGGGACTTCTTCCGGCCCTCCACTTT.